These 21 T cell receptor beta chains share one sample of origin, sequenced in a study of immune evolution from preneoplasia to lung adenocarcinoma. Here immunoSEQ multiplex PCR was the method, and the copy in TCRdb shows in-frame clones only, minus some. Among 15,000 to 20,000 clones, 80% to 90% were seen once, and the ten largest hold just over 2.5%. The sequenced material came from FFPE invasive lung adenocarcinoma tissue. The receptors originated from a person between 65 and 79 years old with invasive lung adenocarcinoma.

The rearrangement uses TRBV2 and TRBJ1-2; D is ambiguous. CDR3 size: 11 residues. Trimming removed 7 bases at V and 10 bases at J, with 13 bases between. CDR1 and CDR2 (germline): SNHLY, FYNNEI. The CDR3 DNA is TGTGCCAGCAAGGAGGAAACCACCTACACCTTC. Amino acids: CASKEETTYTF.

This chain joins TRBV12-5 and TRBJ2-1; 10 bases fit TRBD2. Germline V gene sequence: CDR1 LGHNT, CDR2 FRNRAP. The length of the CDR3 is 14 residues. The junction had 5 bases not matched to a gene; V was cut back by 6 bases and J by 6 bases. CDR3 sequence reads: CASGPTSGFNEQFF. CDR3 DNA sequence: TGTGCTAGTGGCCCGACTAGCGGGTTCAATGAGCAGTTCTTC.

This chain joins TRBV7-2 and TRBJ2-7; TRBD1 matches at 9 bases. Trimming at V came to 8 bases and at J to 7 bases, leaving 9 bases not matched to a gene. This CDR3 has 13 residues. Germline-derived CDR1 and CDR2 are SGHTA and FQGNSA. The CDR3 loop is CASRTGGFEEQYF. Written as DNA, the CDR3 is TGTGCCAGCCGTACAGGGGGCTTTGAAGAGCAGTACTTC.

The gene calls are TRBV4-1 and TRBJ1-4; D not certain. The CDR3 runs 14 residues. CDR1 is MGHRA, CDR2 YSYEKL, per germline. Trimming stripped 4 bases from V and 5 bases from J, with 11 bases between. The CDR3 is CASSPEVWNEKLFF. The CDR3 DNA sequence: TGCGCCAGCAGCCCGGAGGTTTGGAATGAAAAACTGTTTTTT.

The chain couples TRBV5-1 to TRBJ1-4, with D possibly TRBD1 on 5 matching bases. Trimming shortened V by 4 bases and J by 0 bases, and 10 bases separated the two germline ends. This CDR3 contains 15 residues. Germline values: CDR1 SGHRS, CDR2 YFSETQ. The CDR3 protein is CASSPGGSTNEKLFF. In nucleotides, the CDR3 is TGCGCCAGCAGCCCGGGGGGGTCAACTAATGAAAAACTGTTTTTT.

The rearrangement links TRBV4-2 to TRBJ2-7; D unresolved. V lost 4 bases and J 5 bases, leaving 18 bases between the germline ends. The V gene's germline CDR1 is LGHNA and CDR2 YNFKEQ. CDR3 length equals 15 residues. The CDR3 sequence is CASSPARSLGHEQYF. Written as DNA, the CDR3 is TGTGCCAGCAGCCCAGCGCGGTCCCTTGGCCACGAGCAGTACTTC.

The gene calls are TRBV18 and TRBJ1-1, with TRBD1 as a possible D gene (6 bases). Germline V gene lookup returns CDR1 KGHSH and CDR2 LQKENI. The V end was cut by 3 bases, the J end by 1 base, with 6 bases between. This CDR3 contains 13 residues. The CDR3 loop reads CASSPGQNTEAFF. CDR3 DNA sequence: TGTGCCAGCTCACCGGGACAGAACACTGAAGCTTTCTTT.

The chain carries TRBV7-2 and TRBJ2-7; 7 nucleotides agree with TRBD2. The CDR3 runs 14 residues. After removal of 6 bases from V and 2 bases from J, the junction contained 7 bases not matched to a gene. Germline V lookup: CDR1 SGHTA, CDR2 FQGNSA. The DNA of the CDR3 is TGTGCCAGCAGAACCTGGGGGGGAACCTACGAGCAGTACTTC. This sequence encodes CASRTWGGTYEQYF.

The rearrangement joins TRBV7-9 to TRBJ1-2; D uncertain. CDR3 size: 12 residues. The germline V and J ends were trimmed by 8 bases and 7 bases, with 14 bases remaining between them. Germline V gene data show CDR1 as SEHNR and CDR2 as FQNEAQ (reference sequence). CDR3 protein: CASAPSEGGYTF. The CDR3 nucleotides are TGTGCCAGCGCACCGAGCGAGGGTGGCTACACCTTC.

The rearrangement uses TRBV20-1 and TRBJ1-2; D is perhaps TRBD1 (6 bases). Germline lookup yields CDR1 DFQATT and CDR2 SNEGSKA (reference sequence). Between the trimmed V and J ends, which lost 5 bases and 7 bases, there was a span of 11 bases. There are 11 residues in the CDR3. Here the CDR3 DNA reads TGCAGTGCTGCGGGGGGCGGTGGCTACACCTTC. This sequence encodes CSAAGGGGYTF.

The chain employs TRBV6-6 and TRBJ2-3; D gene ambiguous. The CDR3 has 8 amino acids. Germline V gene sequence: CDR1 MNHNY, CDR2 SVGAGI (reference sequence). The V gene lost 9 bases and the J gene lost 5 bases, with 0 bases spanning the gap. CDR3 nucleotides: TGTGCCAGAGATACGCAGTATTTT. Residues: CARDTQYF.

For the CDR3, the DNA is TGCGCCAGCAGCCAAGGGACAGTTCGCAATCAGCCCCAGCATTTT. Encoded protein: CASSQGTVRNQPQHF. The rearrangement uses TRBV4-1 and TRBJ1-5, with a possible D match to TRBD1 (6 bases). V was clipped by 1 base and J by 2 bases, with 9 bases between them. CDR3 length: 15 residues. CDR1 is MGHRA and CDR2 is YSYEKL in the germline V gene.

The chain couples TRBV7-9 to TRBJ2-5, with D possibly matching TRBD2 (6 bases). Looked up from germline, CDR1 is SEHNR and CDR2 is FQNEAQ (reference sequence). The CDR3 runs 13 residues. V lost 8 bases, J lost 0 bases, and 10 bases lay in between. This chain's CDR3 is CASGEANQETQYF. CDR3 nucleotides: TGTGCCAGCGGGGAGGCTAACCAAGAGACCCAGTACTTC.

CDR3: CASSQGNRETDTQYF. CDR3 in DNA: TGCGCCAGCAGCCAAGGAAACAGAGAGACAGATACGCAGTATTTT. J is TRBJ2-3 and V is TRBV4-1, with D unclear. The CDR3 covers 15 residues. Between the trimmed V and J ends, which lost 1 base and 3 bases, there was a span of 11 bases. The germline gives CDR1 MGHRA, CDR2 YSYEKL.

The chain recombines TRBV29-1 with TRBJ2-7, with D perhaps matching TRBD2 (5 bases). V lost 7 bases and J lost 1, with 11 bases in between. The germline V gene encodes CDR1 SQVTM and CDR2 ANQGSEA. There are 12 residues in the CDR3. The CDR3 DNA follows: TGCAGCGCGAGGGTTGAGTCCTACGAGCAGTACTTC. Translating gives CSARVESYEQYF.

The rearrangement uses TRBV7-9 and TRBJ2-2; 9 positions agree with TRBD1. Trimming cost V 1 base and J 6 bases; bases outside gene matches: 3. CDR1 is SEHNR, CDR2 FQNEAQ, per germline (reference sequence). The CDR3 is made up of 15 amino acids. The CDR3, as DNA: TGTGCCAGCAGCTTAGGACAGGGGGTTCCCGGGGAGCTGTTTTTT. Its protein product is CASSLGQGVPGELFF.

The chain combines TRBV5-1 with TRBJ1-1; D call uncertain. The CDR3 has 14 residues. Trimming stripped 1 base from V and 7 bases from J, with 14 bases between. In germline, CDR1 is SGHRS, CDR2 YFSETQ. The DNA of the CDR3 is TGCGCCAGCAGCTTGATCGTGGGCTCTGTTGAAGCTTTCTTT. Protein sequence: CASSLIVGSVEAFF.

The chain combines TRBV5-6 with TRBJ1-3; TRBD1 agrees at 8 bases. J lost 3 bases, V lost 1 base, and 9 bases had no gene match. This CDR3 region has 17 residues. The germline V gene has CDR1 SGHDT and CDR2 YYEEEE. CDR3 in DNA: TGTGCCAGCAGCTTGTTCGGACAGGGTTTTGGTGGAAACACCATATATTTT. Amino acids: CASSLFGQGFGGNTIYF.

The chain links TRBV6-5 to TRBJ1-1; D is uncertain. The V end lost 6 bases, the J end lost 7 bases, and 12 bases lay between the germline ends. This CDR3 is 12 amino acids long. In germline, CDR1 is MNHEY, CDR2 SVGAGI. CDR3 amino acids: CASRVNGVEAFF. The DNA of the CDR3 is TGTGCCAGCAGGGTTAACGGAGTTGAAGCTTTCTTT.

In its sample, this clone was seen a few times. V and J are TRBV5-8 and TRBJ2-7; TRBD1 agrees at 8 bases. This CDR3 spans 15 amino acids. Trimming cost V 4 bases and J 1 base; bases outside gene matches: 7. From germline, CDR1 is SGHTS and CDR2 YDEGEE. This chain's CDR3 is CASSPRDRLSYEQYF. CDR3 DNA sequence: TGTGCCAGCAGCCCTCGGGACAGGTTATCCTACGAGCAGTACTTC.

The CDR3 loop reads CATSSPGQGAGGYTF. The CDR3 region has the DNA TGTGCCACCAGCTCCCCGGGACAGGGGGCGGGGGGCTACACCTTC. This chain links TRBV15 with TRBJ1-2; 12 bases map to TRBD1. The CDR3 spans 15 residues. Germline CDR1 LNHNV, CDR2 YYDKDF (reference sequence). The V segment lost 5 bases and the J segment 8 bases; nucleotides outside the gene matches: 9. The variable domain in full, with the rest retrieved from reference TRBV15 and TRBJ1-2, is DAMVIQNPRYQVTQFGKPVTLSCSQTLNHNVMYWYQQKSSQAPKLLFHYYDKDFNNEADTPDNFQSRRPNTSFCFLDIRSPGLGDTAMYLCATSSPGQGAGGYTFGSGTRLTVV.